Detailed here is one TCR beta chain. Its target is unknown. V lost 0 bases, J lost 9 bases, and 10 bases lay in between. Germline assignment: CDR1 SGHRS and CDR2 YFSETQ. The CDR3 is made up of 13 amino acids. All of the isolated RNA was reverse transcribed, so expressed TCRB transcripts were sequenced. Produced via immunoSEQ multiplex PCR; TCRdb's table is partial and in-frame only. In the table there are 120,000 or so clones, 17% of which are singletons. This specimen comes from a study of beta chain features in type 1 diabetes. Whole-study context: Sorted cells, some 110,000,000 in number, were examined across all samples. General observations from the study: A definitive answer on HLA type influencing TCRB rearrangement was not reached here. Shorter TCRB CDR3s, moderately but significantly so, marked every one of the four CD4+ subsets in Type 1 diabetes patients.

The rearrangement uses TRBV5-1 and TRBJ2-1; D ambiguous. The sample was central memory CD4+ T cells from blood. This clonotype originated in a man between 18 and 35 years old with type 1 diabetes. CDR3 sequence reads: CASSLVGASEQFF. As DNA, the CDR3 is TGCGCCAGCAGCTTGGTCGGAGCTAGTGAGCAGTTCTTC.